This T cell receptor beta chain was found in a study of T cell clonality in common variable immunodeficiency. There are 14 residues in the CDR3. The germline V gene encodes CDR1 LNHDA and CDR2 SQIVND (reference sequence). The V and J ends lost 5 bases and 3 bases, in that order; junction bases with no gene match: 5. Study outcomes and limitations: Compared with controls, CVID subjects had fewer shared TCRbeta clones. TCRbeta clonality was increased in CVID versus healthy controls.

Sample share makes this clone medium-sized. The target antigen is unknown. The DNA ends 3 residues before the CDR3 does, and the rest of the CDR3 is filled in from the germline J gene. Method: immunoSEQ multiplex PCR; TCRdb's copy keeps in-frame clones and lacks some. Observed are over 30,000 clones, no singletons, with the top ten taking roughly 3.6%. The V call is TRBV19, the J call TRBJ2-7, with TRBD2 matching 9 bases. Specimen: peripheral blood mononuclear cells. This clonotype was obtained from a person between 18 and 75 years old in good health. CDR3 protein: CASSPLAGNYEQYF. Partial CDR3 DNA: TGTGCCAGTAGTCCTCTAGCGGGGAACTACGAG.